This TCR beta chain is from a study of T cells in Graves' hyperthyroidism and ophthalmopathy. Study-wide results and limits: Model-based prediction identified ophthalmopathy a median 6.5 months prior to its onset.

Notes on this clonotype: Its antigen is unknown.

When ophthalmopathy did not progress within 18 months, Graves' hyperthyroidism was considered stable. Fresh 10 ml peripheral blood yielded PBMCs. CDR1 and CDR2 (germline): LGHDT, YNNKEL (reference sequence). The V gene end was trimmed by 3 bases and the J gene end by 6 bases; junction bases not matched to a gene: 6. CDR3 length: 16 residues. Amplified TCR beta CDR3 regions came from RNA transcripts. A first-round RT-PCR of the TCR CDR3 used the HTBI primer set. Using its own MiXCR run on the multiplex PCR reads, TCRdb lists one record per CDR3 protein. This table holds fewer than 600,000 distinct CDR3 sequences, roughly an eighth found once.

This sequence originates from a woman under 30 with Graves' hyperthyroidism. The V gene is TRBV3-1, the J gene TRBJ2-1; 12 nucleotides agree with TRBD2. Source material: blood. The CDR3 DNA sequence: TGTGCCAGCAGCCACCTGACTAGCGGGAGCGGCAATGAGCAGTTCTTC. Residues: CASSHLTSGSGNEQFF.